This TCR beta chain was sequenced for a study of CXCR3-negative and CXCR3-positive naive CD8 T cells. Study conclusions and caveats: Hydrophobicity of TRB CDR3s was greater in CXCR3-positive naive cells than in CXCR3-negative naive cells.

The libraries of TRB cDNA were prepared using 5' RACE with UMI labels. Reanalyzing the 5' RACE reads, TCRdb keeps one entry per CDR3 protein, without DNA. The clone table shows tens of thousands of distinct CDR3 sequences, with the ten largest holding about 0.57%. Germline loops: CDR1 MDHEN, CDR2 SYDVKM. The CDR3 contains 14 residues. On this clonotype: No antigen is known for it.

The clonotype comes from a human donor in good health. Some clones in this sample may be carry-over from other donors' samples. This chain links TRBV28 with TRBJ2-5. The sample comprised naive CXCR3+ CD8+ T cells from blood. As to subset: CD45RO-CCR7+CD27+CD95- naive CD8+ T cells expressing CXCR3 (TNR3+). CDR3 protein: CASSSPALQETQYF.